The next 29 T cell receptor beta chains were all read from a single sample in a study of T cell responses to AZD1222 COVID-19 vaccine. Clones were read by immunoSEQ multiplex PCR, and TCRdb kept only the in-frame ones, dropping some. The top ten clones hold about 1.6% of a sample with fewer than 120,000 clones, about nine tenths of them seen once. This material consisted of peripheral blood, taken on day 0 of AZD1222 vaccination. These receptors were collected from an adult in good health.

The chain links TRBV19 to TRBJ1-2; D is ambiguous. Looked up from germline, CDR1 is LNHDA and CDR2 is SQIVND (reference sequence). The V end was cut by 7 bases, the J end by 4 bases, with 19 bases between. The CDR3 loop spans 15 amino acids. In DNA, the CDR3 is TGTGCCAGTACCTCCCGGACCGCTGCTGCCTATGGCTACACCTTC. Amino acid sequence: CASTSRTAAAYGYTF. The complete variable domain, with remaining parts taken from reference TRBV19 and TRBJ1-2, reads DGGITQSPKYLFRKEGQNVTLSCEQNLNHDAMYWYRQDPGQGLRLIYYSQIVNDFQKGDIAEGYSVSREKKESFPLTVTSAQKNPTAFYLCASTSRTAAAYGYTFGSGTRLTVV.

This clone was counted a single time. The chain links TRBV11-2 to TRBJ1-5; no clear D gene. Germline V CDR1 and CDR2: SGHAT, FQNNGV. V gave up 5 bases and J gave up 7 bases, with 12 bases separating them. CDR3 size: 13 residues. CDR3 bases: TGTGCCAGCAGCCCTAACCATCCCCAGCCCCAGCATTTT. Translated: CASSPNHPQPQHF.

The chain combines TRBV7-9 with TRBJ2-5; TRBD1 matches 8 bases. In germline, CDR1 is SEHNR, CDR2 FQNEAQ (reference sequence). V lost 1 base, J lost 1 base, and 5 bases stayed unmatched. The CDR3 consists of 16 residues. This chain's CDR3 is CASSLGWTGSQETQYF. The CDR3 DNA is TGTGCCAGCAGCTTAGGGTGGACAGGGTCCCAAGAGACCCAGTACTTC.

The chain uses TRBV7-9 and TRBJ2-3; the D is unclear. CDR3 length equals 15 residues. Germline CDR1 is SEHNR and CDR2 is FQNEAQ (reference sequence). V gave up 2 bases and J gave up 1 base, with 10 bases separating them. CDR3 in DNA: TGTGCCAGCAGCTTATTTACCATTCGCACAGATACGCAGTATTTT. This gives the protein CASSLFTIRTDTQYF.

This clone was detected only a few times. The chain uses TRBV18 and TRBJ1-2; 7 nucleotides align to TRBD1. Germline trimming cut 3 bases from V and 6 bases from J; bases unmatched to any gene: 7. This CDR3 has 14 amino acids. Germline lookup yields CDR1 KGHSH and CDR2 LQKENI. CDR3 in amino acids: CASSPTGEWNGYTF. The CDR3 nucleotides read TGTGCCAGCTCACCCACAGGGGAGTGGAATGGCTACACCTTC.

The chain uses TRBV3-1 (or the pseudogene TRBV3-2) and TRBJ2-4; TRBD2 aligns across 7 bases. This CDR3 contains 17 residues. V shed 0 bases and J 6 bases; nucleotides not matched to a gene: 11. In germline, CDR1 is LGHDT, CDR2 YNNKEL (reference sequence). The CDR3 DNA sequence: TGTGCCAGCAGCCAAGAGGGGAGCGGGATACGGGGAAACATTCAGTACTTC. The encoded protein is CASSQEGSGIRGNIQYF.

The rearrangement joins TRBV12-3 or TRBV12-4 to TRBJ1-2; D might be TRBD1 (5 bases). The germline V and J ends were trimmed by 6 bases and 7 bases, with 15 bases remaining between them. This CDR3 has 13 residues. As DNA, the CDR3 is TGTGCCAGCAGAGTTGCCGGGACCCTTGGCTACACCTTC. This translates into CASRVAGTLGYTF.

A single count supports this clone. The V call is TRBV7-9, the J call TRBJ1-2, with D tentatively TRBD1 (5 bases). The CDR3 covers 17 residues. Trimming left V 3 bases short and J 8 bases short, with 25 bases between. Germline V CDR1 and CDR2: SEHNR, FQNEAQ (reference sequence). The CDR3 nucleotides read TGTGCCAGCAGCTTCCATCCCCCGCCGAGGGACCGTGAGGGCTACACCTTC. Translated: CASSFHPPPRDREGYTF.

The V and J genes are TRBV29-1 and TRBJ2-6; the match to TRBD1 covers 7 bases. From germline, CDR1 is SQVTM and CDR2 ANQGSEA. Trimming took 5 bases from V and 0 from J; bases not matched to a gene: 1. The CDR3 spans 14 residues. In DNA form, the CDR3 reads TGCAGCGTTTGGGACAGCTCTGGGGCCAACGTCCTGACTTTC. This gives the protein CSVWDSSGANVLTF.

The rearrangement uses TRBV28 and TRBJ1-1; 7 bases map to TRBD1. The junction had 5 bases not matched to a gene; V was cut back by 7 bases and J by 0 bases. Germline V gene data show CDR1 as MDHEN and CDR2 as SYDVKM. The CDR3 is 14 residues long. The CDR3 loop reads CASNMGQMNTEAFF. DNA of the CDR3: TGTGCCAGCAACATGGGACAGATGAACACTGAAGCTTTCTTT.

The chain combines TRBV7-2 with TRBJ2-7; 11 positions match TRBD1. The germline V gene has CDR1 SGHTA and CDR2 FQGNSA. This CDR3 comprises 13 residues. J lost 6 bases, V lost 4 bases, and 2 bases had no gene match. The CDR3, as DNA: TGTGCCAGCAGCTGGACAGGGGGCAGCGAGCAGTACTTC. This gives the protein CASSWTGGSEQYF.

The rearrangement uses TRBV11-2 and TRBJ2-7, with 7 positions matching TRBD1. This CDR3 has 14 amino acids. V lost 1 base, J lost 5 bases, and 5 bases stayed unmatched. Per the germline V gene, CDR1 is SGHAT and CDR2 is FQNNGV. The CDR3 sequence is CASSLGKGAHEQYF. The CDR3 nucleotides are TGTGCCAGCAGCTTAGGAAAGGGGGCTCACGAGCAGTACTTC.

The CDR3 sequence: CASSSADGRTASYEQYF. As DNA, the CDR3 is TGCGCCAGCAGCTCAGCGGATGGCCGGACAGCATCCTACGAGCAGTACTTC. The gene calls are TRBV5-1 and TRBJ2-7; D perhaps matches TRBD1 (6 bases). Trimming removed 3 bases from V and 1 base from J, with 20 bases in between. This CDR3 has 17 amino acids. Germline loops: CDR1 SGHRS, CDR2 YFSETQ.

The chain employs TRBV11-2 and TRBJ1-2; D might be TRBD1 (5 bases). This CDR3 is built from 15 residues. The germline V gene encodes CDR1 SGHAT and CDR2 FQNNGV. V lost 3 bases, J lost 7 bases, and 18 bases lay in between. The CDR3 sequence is CASSFTNRDLGGYTF. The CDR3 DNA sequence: TGTGCCAGCAGCTTCACGAACCGGGACCTAGGTGGCTACACCTTC.

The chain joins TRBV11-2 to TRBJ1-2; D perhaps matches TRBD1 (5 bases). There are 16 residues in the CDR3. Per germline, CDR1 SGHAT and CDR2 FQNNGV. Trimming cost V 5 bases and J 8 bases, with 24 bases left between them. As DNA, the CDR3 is TGTGCCAGCAGCCCCCACCCGGAGGTTGTCAAGGGGGGCTACACCTTC. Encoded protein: CASSPHPEVVKGGYTF.

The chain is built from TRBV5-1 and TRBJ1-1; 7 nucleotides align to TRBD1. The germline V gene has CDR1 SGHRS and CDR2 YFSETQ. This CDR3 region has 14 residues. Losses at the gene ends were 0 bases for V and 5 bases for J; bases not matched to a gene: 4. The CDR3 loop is CASSLDGTVTEAFF. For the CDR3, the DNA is TGCGCCAGCAGCTTGGATGGGACAGTGACTGAAGCTTTCTTT. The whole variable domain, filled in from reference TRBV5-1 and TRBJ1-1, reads KAGVTQTPRYLIKTRGQQVTLSCSPISGHRSVSWYQQTPGQGLQFLFEYFSETQRNKGNFPGRFSGRQFSNSRSEMNVSTLELGDSALYLCASSLDGTVTEAFFGQGTRLTVV.

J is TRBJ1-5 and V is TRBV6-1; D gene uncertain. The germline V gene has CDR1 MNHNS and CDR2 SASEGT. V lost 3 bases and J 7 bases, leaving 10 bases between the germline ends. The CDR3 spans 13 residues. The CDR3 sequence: CASSEVSWQPQHF. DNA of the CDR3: TGTGCCAGCAGTGAGGTCTCTTGGCAGCCCCAGCATTTT.

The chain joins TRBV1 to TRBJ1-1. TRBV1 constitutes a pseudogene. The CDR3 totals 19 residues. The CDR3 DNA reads TGCACCAGCACCCCGGAAGACCGGCAGGGAGAGGGGACTAACACTGAAGCTTTCTTT. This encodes CTSTPEDRQGEGTNTEAFF.

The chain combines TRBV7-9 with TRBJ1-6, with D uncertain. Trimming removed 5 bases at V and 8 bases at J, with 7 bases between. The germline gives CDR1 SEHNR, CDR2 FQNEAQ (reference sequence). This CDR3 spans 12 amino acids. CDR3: CASSPPYSPLHF. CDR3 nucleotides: TGTGCCAGCAGCCCTCCGTATTCACCCCTCCACTTT.

CDR3 region: CASSMGGESAETQYF. In DNA form, the CDR3 reads TGTGCCAGTAGTATGGGAGGAGAGAGCGCCGAGACCCAGTACTTC. The chain links TRBV19 to TRBJ2-5; D is perhaps TRBD2 (6 bases). In germline, CDR1 is LNHDA, CDR2 SQIVND (reference sequence). V was trimmed by 3 bases and J by 5 bases, leaving 16 bases between them. The CDR3 totals 15 residues.

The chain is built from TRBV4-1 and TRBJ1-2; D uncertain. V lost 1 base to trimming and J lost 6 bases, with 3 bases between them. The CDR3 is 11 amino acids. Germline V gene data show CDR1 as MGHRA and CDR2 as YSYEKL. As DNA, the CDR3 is TGCGCCAGCAGCCAAGCCAATGGCTACACCTTC. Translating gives CASSQANGYTF.

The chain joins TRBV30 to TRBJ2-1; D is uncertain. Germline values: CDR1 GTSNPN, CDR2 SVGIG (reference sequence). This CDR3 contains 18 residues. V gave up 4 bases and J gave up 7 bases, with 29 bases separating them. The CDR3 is CAWNRVKLSAEWWNEQFF. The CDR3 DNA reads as TGTGCCTGGAACCGAGTAAAACTGTCTGCGGAATGGTGGAATGAGCAGTTCTTC.

The CDR3 protein is CASGFRDSEAFF. CDR3 coding DNA: TGTGCTAGTGGTTTCCGGGACTCTGAAGCTTTCTTT. The chain combines TRBV12-5 with TRBJ1-1, with D possibly being TRBD1 (5 bases). Between the trimmed V and J ends, which lost 3 bases and 6 bases, there was a span of 8 bases. CDR1 and CDR2 from the germline V gene are LGHNT and FRNRAP. The CDR3 consists of 12 residues.

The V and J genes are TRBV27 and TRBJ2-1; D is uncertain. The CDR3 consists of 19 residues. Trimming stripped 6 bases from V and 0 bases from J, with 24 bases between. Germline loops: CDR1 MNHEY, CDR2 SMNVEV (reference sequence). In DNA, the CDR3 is TGTGCCAGCAGACCAGTCATGGGAAGGTTCGCGAGCTCCTACAATGAGCAGTTCTTC. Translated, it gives CASRPVMGRFASSYNEQFF.

The CDR3 protein is CASSSKPGRIQETQYF. CDR3 DNA: TGTGCCAGCAGCTCGAAACCGGGACGGATACAAGAGACCCAGTACTTC. V gene TRBV7-9 combines with J gene TRBJ2-5; D tentatively fits TRBD1 or TRBD2 (5 bases each). The germline CDR1 and CDR2 sequences are SEHNR and FQNEAQ (reference sequence). The V end was cut by 4 bases, the J end by 2 bases, with 17 bases between. The CDR3 totals 16 residues.

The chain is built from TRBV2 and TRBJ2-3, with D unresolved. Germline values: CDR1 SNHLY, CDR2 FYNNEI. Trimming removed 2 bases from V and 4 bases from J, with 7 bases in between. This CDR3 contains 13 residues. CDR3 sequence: CASSELPADTQYF. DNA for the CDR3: TGTGCCAGCAGTGAACTCCCAGCAGATACGCAGTATTTT.

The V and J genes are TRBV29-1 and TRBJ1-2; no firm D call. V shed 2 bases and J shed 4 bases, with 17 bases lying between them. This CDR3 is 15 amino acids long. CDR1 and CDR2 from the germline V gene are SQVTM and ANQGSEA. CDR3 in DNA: TGCAGCGTTGAACGGGCGGCCTCTACCCTCTATGGCTACACCTTC. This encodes CSVERAASTLYGYTF.

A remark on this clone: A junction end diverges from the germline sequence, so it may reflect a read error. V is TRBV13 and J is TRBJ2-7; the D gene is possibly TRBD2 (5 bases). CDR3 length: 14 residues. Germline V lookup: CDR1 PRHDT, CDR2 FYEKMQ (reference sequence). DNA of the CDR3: TGTGCCAGCAGCTTAGGCCGGCGGGCTTACGGGCAGTACTTC. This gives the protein CASSLGRRAYGQYF.

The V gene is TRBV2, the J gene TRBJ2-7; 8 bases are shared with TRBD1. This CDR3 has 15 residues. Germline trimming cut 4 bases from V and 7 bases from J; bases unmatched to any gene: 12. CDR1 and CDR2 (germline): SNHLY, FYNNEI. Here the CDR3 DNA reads TGTGCCAGCAGTGTGAGGGACAGGACCCTAGGGGAGCAGTACTTC. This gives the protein CASSVRDRTLGEQYF. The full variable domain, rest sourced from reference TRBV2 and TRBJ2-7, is EPEVTQTPSHQVTQMGQEVILRCVPISNHLYFYWYRQILGQKVEFLVSFYNNEISEKSEIFDDQFSVERPDGSNFTLKIRSTKLEDSAMYFCASSVRDRTLGEQYFGPGTRLTVT.